This T cell receptor beta chain stems from a study of response to subunit inactivated influenza vaccine. TCRdb processed the RT-PCR reads anew with MiXCR; each CDR3 protein has one entry. The table has 200,000 to 250,000 distinct CDR3 sequences, approximately 12% seen once. This clonotype was detected a few times. The antigen remains undetermined. Whole-study results and caveats: The authors offered the suggestion that each seasonal influenza vaccination recruits few new T cells.

This CDR3 has 17 amino acids. Germline values: CDR1 SGDLS, CDR2 YYNGEE. Trimming at V came to 4 bases and at J to 4 bases, leaving 8 bases not matched to a gene. This chain links TRBV9 with TRBJ2-3; 14 nucleotides align to TRBD2. The TCR was taken from a middle-aged man who received an inactivated influenza vaccine. The material was non-naive T cells sorted from PBMCs, obtained around two weeks before vaccination. In nucleotides, the CDR3 is TGTGCCAGCAGCCCGGGGACTAGCGGGAGTTGGGCAGATACGCAGTATTTT. Protein: CASSPGTSGSWADTQYF.